These T cell receptor beta chains were read from a single sample in a study of blood T cell repertoires in COVID-19. Only in-frame clones appear in the TCRdb table, and some are missing; sequencing was by immunoSEQ multiplex PCR. The table lists about 28,000 clones, more than 70% of them singletons. The material sequenced was peripheral blood. All receptors derive from a boy younger than 10 with active or convalescent COVID-19. Each CDR3 is given without its conserved first and last residue. Only some rows state a clone size, as once, few, many or a class for expanded clones.

V,size,CDR3
TRBV6-5,.,ASSPWDRGNGYT
TRBV27,.,ASSLGLAGGDTQY
TRBV19,.,ASSARHTSGGAQETQY
TRBV14,once,ASSQVLLSSYNEQF
TRBV15,.,ATSRDSVTALAKNIQY
TRBV11-3,.,ASSPSGDRGTQY
TRBV18,few,ASSSSVVGGGSPLH
TRBV27,.,ASRGASTGELF
TRBV6-6,few,ASSFGRGSPLH
TRBV9,.,ASSVTGFNEKLF
TRBV4-1,.,ASSPGQGYFQETQY
TRBV4-1,.,ASSQEGRSYNEQF
TRBV4-3,.,ASSQDGGWAYNEQF
TRBV11-2,.,ASSPPSQGLNEQF
TRBV28,many,ASRASGRAVYEQY
TRBV2,once,ASIQSGAHGTQY
TRBV14,few,ASSPLTGIRTEAF
TRBV3-1/TRBV3-2,.,ASSHRGSQPQH
TRBV4-2,.,ASSQDQLAGGQEQF
TRBV6-1,.,ASSGWLAGGNTDTQY
TRBV18,few,ASRRDSPTGELF
TRBV18,.,ASSPQGRPAARGANGYT
TRBV3-1/TRBV3-2,.,ASSLFLQGYGYT
TRBV5-8,medium-sized,ASSAPGLPYYGYT
TRBV19,.,ASSMVSGRGTEAF
TRBV28,.,ASSFLGSGSYEQY
TRBV7-6,.,ASGARTDTQY
TRBV10-3,.,AISEAAETQY
TRBV5-1,.,ASSLPANTGELF
TRBV18,.,ASSPRQIDNYGYT
TRBV21-1,.,ASSLGETDTQY
TRBV5-1,.,ASSQRWGAQY
TRBV5-1,.,ASSSLDEQF
TRBV6-6,.,ASRGGAETQY
TRBV18,.,ASSPSWDRDYEQY
TRBV11-2,few,ASSYGGEQF
TRBV3-1/TRBV3-2,few,ASSQAFGYT
TRBV28,.,ASSFSGQGPYGYT
TRBV6-5,.,ASSFTTGVNTEAF
TRBV19,few,ASSTFGTSAYNEQF
TRBV5-6,.,ASSLRGMNTEAF
TRBV28,medium-sized,ASSALTGGTSPLH